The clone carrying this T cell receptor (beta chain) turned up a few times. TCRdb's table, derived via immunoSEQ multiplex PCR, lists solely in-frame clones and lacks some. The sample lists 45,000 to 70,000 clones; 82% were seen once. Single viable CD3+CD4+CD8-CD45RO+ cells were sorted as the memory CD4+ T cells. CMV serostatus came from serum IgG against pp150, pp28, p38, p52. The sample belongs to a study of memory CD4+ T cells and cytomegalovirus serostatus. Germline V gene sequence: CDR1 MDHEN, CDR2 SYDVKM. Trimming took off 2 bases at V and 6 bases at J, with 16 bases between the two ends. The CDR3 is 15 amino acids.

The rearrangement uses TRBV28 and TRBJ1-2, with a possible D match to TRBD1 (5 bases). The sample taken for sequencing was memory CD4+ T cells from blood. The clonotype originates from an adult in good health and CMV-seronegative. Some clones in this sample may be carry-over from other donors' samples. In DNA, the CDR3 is TGTGCCAGCAGTTTACGTTCTCAGGGTACCCATGGCTACACCTTC. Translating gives CASSLRSQGTHGYTF.